Listed below are T cell receptor beta chains from one sample, sequenced in a study of T cell responses to AZD1222 COVID-19 vaccine. Profiling relied on immunoSEQ multiplex PCR, and the TCRdb table lists in-frame clones only, not all of them. In the table there are 120,000 or so clones, around 87% of which are singletons. The material sequenced was peripheral blood, taken on day 0 of AZD1222 vaccination. Source of these receptors: an adult in good health. Both conserved end residues are part of each CDR3. D genes are given only for firm matches. Some rows mark clone size as missing; the rest say once, few, many or name a class of expanded clone.

d_call	v_call	j_call	clone_size	cdr3_aa	cdr3_nt
-	TRBV20-1	TRBJ1-1	-	CSASRGVGTEAFF	TGCAGTGCTAGTAGGGGGGTAGGGACTGAAGCTTTCTTT
TRBD1	TRBV25-1	TRBJ1-2	-	CASSSAGGSLGGYTF	TGTGCCAGCAGTTCGGCAGGGGGATCTCTGGGTGGCTACACCTTC
-	TRBV5-1	TRBJ2-1	-	CASRYLDDEQFF	TGCGCCAGCCGGTATCTTGACGATGAGCAGTTCTTC
-	TRBV3-1/TRBV3-2	TRBJ2-5	few	CASSPASGGETQYF	TGTGCCAGCAGCCCAGCCAGCGGAGGGGAGACCCAGTACTTC
TRBD1	TRBV10-1	TRBJ1-5	once	CASSPEGGQPQHF	TGCGCCAGCAGTCCCGAAGGGGGCCAGCCCCAGCATTTT
-	TRBV7-9	TRBJ1-1	-	CASHFTGNTEAFF	TGTGCCAGCCACTTCACAGGGAACACTGAAGCTTTCTTT
-	TRBV28	TRBJ1-2	few	CASYGQFTNYGYTF	TGTGCCAGCTACGGACAGTTTACTAACTATGGCTACACCTTC
TRBD2	TRBV5-6	TRBJ2-2	-	CASSLARASGIQPGELFF	TGTGCCAGCAGCTTGGCCCGGGCTAGCGGGATCCAACCCGGGGAGCTGTTTTTT
TRBD1	TRBV7-3	TRBJ1-1	-	CASSSTGPSTEAFF	TGTGCCAGCAGCTCGACAGGGCCGAGCACTGAAGCTTTCTTT
TRBD1	TRBV5-5	TRBJ1-6	once	CASSKGQGWNSPLHF	TGTGCCAGCAGTAAAGGACAGGGGTGGAATTCACCCCTCCACTTT
-	TRBV2	TRBJ1-1	-	CASSEEGSTEAFF	TGTGCCAGCAGTGAAGAGGGATCCACTGAAGCTTTCTTT
-	TRBV27	TRBJ2-3	-	CASSLLGSTDTQYF	TGTGCCAGCAGTTTGCTGGGCAGCACAGATACGCAGTATTTT
TRBD1	TRBV7-2	TRBJ1-3	-	CASSPRGQGVGGNTIYF	TGTGCCAGCAGCCCAAGGGGACAGGGAGTGGGTGGAAACACCATATATTTT
-	TRBV6-5	TRBJ2-5	-	CASSGREETQYF	TGTGCCAGCAGCGGGAGAGAGGAGACCCAGTACTTC
-	TRBV5-4	TRBJ2-5	-	CASSPEFQETQYF	TGTGCCAGCAGCCCTGAGTTCCAAGAGACCCAGTACTTC
TRBD1	TRBV29-1	TRBJ2-1	-	CSAWTGIGNEQFF	TGCAGCGCTTGGACAGGGATCGGCAATGAGCAGTTCTTC
-	TRBV4-2	TRBJ2-5	-	CASSQEQLQETQYF	TGTGCCAGCAGCCAAGAACAACTGCAAGAGACCCAGTACTTC
TRBD1	TRBV5-5	TRBJ1-2	once	CASSSGQGAGYGYTF	TGTGCCAGCAGCTCTGGACAGGGGGCTGGCTATGGCTACACCTTC
-	TRBV6-6	TRBJ1-1	-	CASKDRELNTEAFF	TGTGCCAGCAAGGACAGAGAGTTAAACACTGAAGCTTTCTTT
TRBD2	TRBV2	TRBJ2-7	once	CASRLAGGPREQYF	TGTGCCAGCAGGTTAGCGGGAGGGCCGCGGGAGCAGTACTTC
-	TRBV6-5	TRBJ1-1	-	CASSYVGGSTEAFF	TGTGCCAGCAGTTACGTGGGGGGGAGTACTGAAGCTTTCTTT
-	TRBV7-2	TRBJ2-7	once	CASSFGGGEYYEQYF	TGTGCCAGCAGCTTCGGGGGCGGGGAATACTACGAGCAGTACTTC
TRBD1	TRBV30	TRBJ1-5	-	CAWSPRTGLSNQPQHF	TGTGCCTGGAGTCCTAGGACAGGGCTTAGCAATCAGCCCCAGCATTTT
-	TRBV13	TRBJ2-2	-	CASSPRGGATNTGELFF	TGTGCCAGCAGCCCCAGGGGGGGGGCCACGAACACCGGGGAGCTGTTTTTT
-	TRBV6-5	TRBJ2-2	-	CASHYGTNTGELFF	TGTGCCAGCCACTACGGAACGAACACCGGGGAGCTGTTTTTT
-	TRBV5-6	TRBJ2-7	-	CASSLWIGPPNEQYF	TGTGCCAGCAGCTTGTGGATAGGGCCACCCAACGAGCAGTACTTC
-	TRBV7-9	TRBJ2-1	-	CASSFGVRGRSVNEQFF	TGTGCCAGCAGCTTCGGAGTAAGGGGGAGGAGTGTAAATGAGCAGTTCTTC
-	TRBV9	TRBJ2-1	-	CASSVEVGNSYNEQFF	TGTGCCAGCAGCGTAGAGGTGGGTAACTCCTACAATGAGCAGTTCTTC
-	TRBV30	TRBJ1-3	-	CAWSLGRPISGNTIYF	TGTGCCTGGAGCCTCGGTCGACCGATCTCTGGAAACACCATATATTTT
TRBD2	TRBV10-2	TRBJ2-5	-	CASSVLAGGQETQYF	TGCGCCAGCAGTGTGTTAGCGGGGGGTCAAGAGACCCAGTACTTC
-	TRBV20-1	TRBJ1-2	-	CSASINGGSYGYTF	TGCAGTGCTAGTATCAACGGGGGGAGCTATGGCTACACCTTC
-	TRBV11-3	TRBJ2-1	-	CASSYRAGNEQFF	TGTGCCAGCAGCTACCGGGCGGGTAATGAGCAGTTCTTC
TRBD1	TRBV7-2	TRBJ2-1	few	CASRLAPGQGRSSYNEQFF	TGTGCCAGCAGACTTGCCCCGGGACAGGGCCGATCCTCCTACAATGAGCAGTTCTTC
-	TRBV5-4	TRBJ2-3	-	CASSLANGDTQYF	TGTGCCAGCAGCTTGGCGAATGGAGATACGCAGTATTTT
-	TRBV4-1	TRBJ1-3	-	CASSQDQELSGNTIYF	TGCGCCAGCAGCCAAGATCAGGAACTTTCCGGAAACACCATATATTTT
-	TRBV5-1	TRBJ1-4	once	CASSFAPLATNEKLFF	TGCGCCAGCAGCTTTGCCCCCCTTGCAACTAATGAAAAACTGTTTTTT
-	TRBV30	TRBJ2-5	once	CAWSVGVETQYF	TGTGCCTGGAGTGTGGGGGTAGAGACCCAGTACTTC
-	TRBV11-2	TRBJ1-1	-	CASSLVGGTEAFF	TGTGCCAGCAGCTTAGTCGGTGGCACTGAAGCTTTCTTT
-	TRBV7-7	TRBJ2-1	-	CASSSDYYNEQFF	TGTGCTAGCAGCTCCGACTACTACAATGAGCAGTTCTTC
TRBD1	TRBV28	TRBJ1-5	once	CASSRTGGVWQPQHF	TGTGCCAGCAGCCGGACAGGGGGTGTTTGGCAGCCCCAGCATTTT
-	TRBV27	TRBJ2-7	-	CASSPRGEGRYEQYF	TGTGCCAGCAGTCCCCGGGGTGAGGGGCGCTACGAGCAGTACTTC
-	TRBV19	TRBJ1-1	-	CASSPRDPHTEAFF	TGTGCCAGTAGTCCCAGGGATCCGCACACTGAAGCTTTCTTT
-	TRBV5-1	TRBJ2-1	-	CASSWGQASYNEQFF	TGCGCCAGCAGCTGGGGACAAGCATCCTACAATGAGCAGTTCTTC
TRBD1	TRBV7-2	TRBJ1-4	-	CASSLAGTGGEKLFF	TGTGCCAGCAGTCTCGCCGGGACAGGGGGTGAAAAACTGTTTTTT
-	TRBV27	TRBJ2-3	-	CASSLGVTTDTQYF	TGTGCCAGCAGTTTAGGAGTTACCACAGATACGCAGTATTTT